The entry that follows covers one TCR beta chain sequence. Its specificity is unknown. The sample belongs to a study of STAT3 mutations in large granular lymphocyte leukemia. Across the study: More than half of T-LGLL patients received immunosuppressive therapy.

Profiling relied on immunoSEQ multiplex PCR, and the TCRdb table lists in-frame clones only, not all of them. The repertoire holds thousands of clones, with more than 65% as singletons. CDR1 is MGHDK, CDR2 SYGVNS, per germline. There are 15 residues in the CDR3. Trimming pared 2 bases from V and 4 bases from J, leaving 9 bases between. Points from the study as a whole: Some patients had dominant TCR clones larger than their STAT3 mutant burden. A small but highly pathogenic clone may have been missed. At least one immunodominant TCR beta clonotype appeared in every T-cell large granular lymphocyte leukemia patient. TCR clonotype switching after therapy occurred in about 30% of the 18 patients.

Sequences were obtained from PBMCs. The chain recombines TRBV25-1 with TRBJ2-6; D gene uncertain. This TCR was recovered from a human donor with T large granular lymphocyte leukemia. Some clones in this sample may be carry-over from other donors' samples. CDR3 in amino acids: CASSEGFSGANVLTF. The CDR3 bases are TGTGCCAGCAGTGAAGGGTTTTCCGGGGCCAACGTCCTGACTTTC.